These T cell receptor beta chains were read from a single sample in a study of regulatory T cells in long-lasting Graves disease. TCRdb re-analysed the multiplex PCR reads in MiXCR, keeping a single row per CDR3 protein. Altogether under 250,000 distinct CDR3 sequences are present, 20% being singletons, with the ten largest covering approximately 15%. The material sequenced was peripheral blood mononuclear cells (PBMCs), taken at new diagnosis, from a patient treated with antithyroid drugs. These receptors originate from a female donor with Graves disease. CDR3s include the opening cysteine and the closing phenylalanine or tryptophan.

j_call v_call cdr3_aa
TRBJ2-5 TRBV3-1 CASSHFRGGGETQYF
TRBJ1-6 TRBV15 CATSRDPGQGNSPLHF
TRBJ2-4 TRBV11-2 CASSRGRAGRDIQYF
TRBJ2-3 TRBV30 CAWRGAGDTQYF
TRBJ1-1 TRBV10-3 CAITSGGNSAVPVTEAFF
TRBJ1-6 TRBV7-9 CASSLSVNSPLHF
TRBJ2-1 TRBV2 CASSRTSGGADEQFF
TRBJ1-2 TRBV7-2 CASSSTGKGYTF
TRBJ1-2 TRBV19 CASRDPWGGYTF
TRBJ2-7 TRBV11-2 CASSWAYEQYF
- TRBV20-1 CSARSAIAGDYEQYF
TRBJ2-2 TRBV11-2 CASSPTGGYTGELFF
TRBJ2-7 TRBV2 CASSGNWKQYF
TRBJ2-7 TRBV19 CASSIGDRAFREQYF
TRBJ2-7 TRBV6-2/TRBV6-3 CASRDPGQGEYEQYF
TRBJ1-4 TRBV6-1 CASSLDSLNEKLFF
TRBJ1-2 TRBV29-1 CSVEPPNAPKGGYTF
TRBJ1-1 TRBV30 CAWSWGTEAFF
TRBJ2-7 TRBV11-2 CASRDRASSYEQYF
TRBJ2-5 TRBV20-1 CSARDEKTSGEGTQYF
TRBJ2-3 TRBV6-2/TRBV6-3 CASSYPADTQYF
TRBJ2-3 TRBV20-1 CSARDLLLGNADTQYF
TRBJ1-1 TRBV11-3 CASSPEGTRNTEAFF
TRBJ2-7 TRBV11-2 CASSKDFYEQYF
TRBJ2-7 TRBV2 CASRQSYEQYF
TRBJ1-2 TRBV19 CASSTRGGYYYGYTF
TRBJ2-1 TRBV25-1 CASRGSGGTYNEQFF
TRBJ2-5 TRBV28 CASSFDPGNGETQYF
TRBJ2-7 TRBV5-1 CASSLAGDLYEQYF
TRBJ2-7 TRBV2 CASSRSGEQYF
TRBJ1-2 TRBV4-3 CASSQEPTGADGYTF
TRBJ2-5 TRBV5-1 CASSLEGPWAETQYF
TRBJ2-1 TRBV20-1 CSASSEHNEQFF
TRBJ2-5 TRBV7-2 CASSFGTGGRETQYF
TRBJ1-1 TRBV3-1 CASTTQGLTAEAFF
TRBJ1-3 TRBV20-1 CSARDPSPGNTIYF
TRBJ1-1 TRBV9 CASSVGSVNTEAFF
TRBJ2-3 TRBV5-1 CASSLAGTGVADTQYF
TRBJ1-2 TRBV6-2/TRBV6-3 CASSYSKNLAYGYTF
TRBJ2-3 TRBV7-2 CASSPQAARGNTQYF
TRBJ2-1 TRBV11-2 CASSQEAAGHYNEQFF
TRBJ2-5 TRBV6-1 CASSGFGDSQETQYF
TRBJ2-2 TRBV6-5 CASSYAPDREGGELFF
TRBJ2-3 TRBV30 CAWSNSDTQYF
TRBJ1-6 TRBV9 CASSNRDSYNSPLHF
TRBJ2-1 TRBV7-9 CASSLVRGGAVEQFF
TRBJ1-2 TRBV12-3/TRBV12-4 CASSPQGLLYGYTF
TRBJ2-7 TRBV18 CASSPRQTYEQYF
TRBJ2-5 TRBV27 CASSPGAGWETQYF
TRBJ2-5 TRBV7-2 CASSLGVEGATQYF
TRBJ2-5 TRBV18 CASSPPDRASETQYF
TRBJ2-1 TRBV20-1 CSASSPRLAGANEQFF